This TCR beta chain comes out of a study of monozygotic twins with inflammatory bowel disease. Study results and limitations: Relative clonotype sharing with others was diminished in IBD patients versus healthy twins, particularly with disease activity.

Per germline, CDR1 SQVTM and CDR2 ANQGSEA. This CDR3 contains 16 residues. T cells were not sorted, and total RNA was isolated straight from whole blood. On this clonotype: Its antigen is not identified.

Eight separate reactions per sample yielded the cDNA. UMIs that had a 6-nucleotide sample barcode were put in using template switching. With the 5' RACE reads reprocessed, TCRdb shows one record per CDR3 protein and no DNA. The sample table includes some 300,000 distinct CDR3 sequences. This rearrangement joins TRBV29-1 to TRBJ2-3; the TCRdb D gene call, TRBD1, has no DNA to confirm it. This TCR derives from a human donor with ulcerative colitis or Crohn's disease, or a healthy co-twin of an affected twin (not recorded which). Sequences were obtained from blood. The CDR3 reads CSVEPDRGHVTDTQYF.